The 29 T cell receptor beta chains presented below share a single source sample, sequenced in a study of vaccination and CD4 T cells after COVID-19. The Oncomine TCR Beta short-read assay was applied to DNA of cultured CD4+ T cells. TCRdb re-called the PCR reads through MiXCR, storing one row per CDR3 protein. The sample lists several thousand distinct CDR3 sequences; about 44% were seen once. These TCRs' antigens remain unknown. The treatment denotes: approximately nine-day PBMC culture with coronavirus spike peptide pools or control peptides (ViraFEST assay). The material sequenced was CD4+ T cells from blood, cultured in vitro. These receptors all stem from a human donor who had recovered from COVID-19.

This clonotype has only a few counts. The CDR3 nucleotides read TGTGCCACCAGTGATCCAACCACGGGGAGAGAGACCCAGTACTTC. This translates into CATSDPTTGRETQYF. The gene calls are TRBV24-1 and TRBJ2-5; a weak D match, TRBD2 (5 bases). Germline loops: CDR1 KGHDR, CDR2 SFDVKD. The CDR3 runs to 15 residues. The germline V and J ends were trimmed by 3 bases and 4 bases, with 14 bases remaining between them.

By proportion, this clonotype is medium-sized. The chain joins TRBV7-8 to TRBJ2-7; tentatively, D is TRBD2 (6 bases). Trimming removed 5 bases at V and 3 bases at J, with 17 bases between. CDR3 length: 15 amino acids. Germline loops: CDR1 SGHVS, CDR2 FQNEAQ. CDR3 nucleotide sequence: TGTGCCAGCAGCCCCGGGACTCATACAAGCTACGAGCAGTACTTC. Protein: CASSPGTHTSYEQYF.

This chain joins TRBV20-1 and TRBJ1-5, with 9 bases aligning to TRBD1. V dropped 5 bases and J dropped 2; count of bases not matched to a gene: 4. The CDR3 is made up of 14 amino acids. Germline values: CDR1 DFQATT, CDR2 SNEGSKA (reference sequence). In DNA, the CDR3 is TGCAGTGCTCAGACAGGGGGGGGCAATCAGCCCCAGCATTTT. This encodes CSAQTGGGNQPQHF.

The chain uses TRBV7-9 and TRBJ1-1, with TRBD1 matching 9 bases. From germline, CDR1 is SEHNR and CDR2 FQNEAQ (reference sequence). The trim removed 0 bases at V and 7 bases at J, leaving 3 bases unmatched. The CDR3 runs to 14 residues. The CDR3 coding sequence is TGTGCCAGCAGCTTAGCAGGGACAGGGATTGAAGCTTTCTTT. As protein: CASSLAGTGIEAFF.

This clonotype was seen a handful of times. The chain carries TRBV6-1 and TRBJ1-5; the D is unclear. This CDR3 contains 15 residues. CDR1 is MNHNS and CDR2 is SASEGT in the germline V gene. Deletions cut 1 base from V and 2 bases from J, with 9 bases between. CDR3 amino acids: CASSEVGLGNQPQHF. CDR3 DNA sequence: TGTGCCAGCAGTGAAGTGGGATTGGGCAATCAGCCCCAGCATTTT.

The chain is built from TRBV7-2 and TRBJ1-2; TRBD1 matches at 12 bases. Trimming at V came to 3 bases and at J to 6 bases, leaving 8 bases not matched to a gene. The germline CDR1 and CDR2 sequences are SGHTA and FQGNSA. There are 16 residues in the CDR3. This chain's CDR3 is CASSLAGTGGTNGYTF. The CDR3 DNA is TGTGCCAGCAGCTTGGCCGGGACAGGGGGCACGAATGGCTACACCTTC.

This clonotype was detected a few times. J is TRBJ2-7 and V is TRBV6-1, with TRBD1 matching 7 bases. This CDR3 has 14 amino acids. The V gene end was trimmed by 6 bases and the J gene end by 2 bases; junction bases not matched to a gene: 7. Germline loops: CDR1 MNHNS, CDR2 SASEGT. The CDR3 region is CASRRQGPTYEQYF. DNA for the CDR3: TGTGCCAGCAGAAGACAGGGACCGACCTACGAGCAGTACTTC.

This chain joins TRBV7-2 and TRBJ1-1; unclear D gene. V was shortened by 6 bases and J by 11 bases, with 19 bases between the two germline ends. The CDR3 runs 13 residues. The germline gives CDR1 SGHTA, CDR2 FQGNSA. The CDR3 bases are TGTGCCAGCAGTTCTTGGCGGGGAACAGAGGCTTTCTTT. This encodes CASSSWRGTEAFF.

This clonotype was recorded a few times. The chain is built from TRBV18 and TRBJ1-5; D unclear. This CDR3 has 14 residues. Germline V gene data show CDR1 as KGHSH and CDR2 as LQKENI. V gave up 2 bases and J gave up 2 bases, with 7 bases separating them. The CDR3 DNA reads as TGTGCCAGCTCACCAGACACTGGCAATCAGCCCCAGCATTTT. Protein sequence: CASSPDTGNQPQHF.

This chain joins TRBV19 and TRBJ1-2; D ambiguous. Per germline, CDR1 LNHDA and CDR2 SQIVND (reference sequence). The CDR3 is 13 amino acids. The V and J ends lost 9 bases and 3 bases respectively, with 14 bases between them. CDR3 protein: CASGPNRYYGYTF. The CDR3 bases are TGTGCCAGCGGACCAAATAGGTACTATGGCTACACCTTC. The full variable domain, in which reference TRBV19 and TRBJ1-2 provide the parts outside the CDR3, is DGGITQSPKYLFRKEGQNVTLSCEQNLNHDAMYWYRQDPGQGLRLIYYSQIVNDFQKGDIAEGYSVSREKKESFPLTVTSAQKNPTAFYLCASGPNRYYGYTFGSGTRLTVV.

The sample holds a few counts of this clonotype. The CDR3 protein is CASRRTGRKRSGYTF. The CDR3 bases are TGTGCCAGCAGAAGGACAGGGCGTAAACGGAGTGGCTACACCTTC. V and J are TRBV6-1 and TRBJ1-2; 8 nucleotides match TRBD1. The CDR3 consists of 15 residues. The germline CDR1 and CDR2 sequences are MNHNS and SASEGT. V dropped 6 bases and J dropped 7; count of bases not matched to a gene: 13.

This clonotype was detected a few times. The chain recombines TRBV7-8 with TRBJ1-1; D not resolved. This CDR3 spans 15 amino acids. With 0 bases removed from V and 1 base from J, the gap between germline ends came to 9 bases. Per the germline V gene, CDR1 is SGHVS and CDR2 is FQNEAQ. CDR3 loop: CASSLARVRNTEAFF. CDR3 DNA: TGTGCCAGCAGCTTAGCTCGGGTGAGGAACACTGAAGCTTTCTTT.

On this clonotype: Possible read error: a much larger clone is one base away. The chain is built from TRBV27 and TRBJ1-5; the match to TRBD1 covers 7 bases. Germline assignment: CDR1 MNHEY and CDR2 SMNVEV (reference sequence). Losses at the gene ends were 2 bases for V and 6 bases for J; bases not matched to a gene: 4. The CDR3 is 14 amino acids. CDR3 loop: CASSLRGGCQPQHF. The CDR3 coding sequence is TGTGCCAGCAGTTTACGAGGGGGCTGTCAGCCCCAGCATTTT.

The genes are TRBV12-3 or TRBV12-4 and TRBJ1-5; the match to TRBD1 covers 8 bases. CDR3 size: 15 residues. Unmatched junction bases numbered 7, after V lost 6 bases and J lost 3 bases. The CDR3 protein is CASRPGQDFNQPQHF. The DNA of the CDR3 is TGTGCCAGCAGACCGGGACAGGACTTCAATCAGCCCCAGCATTTT.

The V call is TRBV14, the J call TRBJ2-7, with D unclear. V lost 2 bases to trimming and J lost 5 bases, with 10 bases between them. The CDR3 length is 13 residues. The germline CDR1 and CDR2 sequences are SGHDN and FVKESK. The CDR3 is CASSQRPANEQYF. CDR3 DNA sequence: TGTGCCAGCAGCCAAAGGCCTGCGAACGAGCAGTACTTC.

The sample holds a few counts of this clonotype. The chain couples TRBV24-1 to TRBJ2-3; 7 positions agree with TRBD1. After removal of 6 bases from V and 3 bases from J, the junction contained 11 bases not matched to a gene. Germline-derived CDR1 and CDR2 are KGHDR and SFDVKD. This CDR3 spans 16 amino acids. CDR3 amino acids: CATSLGDRAFTDTQYF. CDR3 DNA sequence: TGTGCCACCAGTTTGGGAGACAGGGCCTTTACAGATACGCAGTATTTT.

The genes are TRBV6-5 and TRBJ2-5; D gene unclear. The CDR3 consists of 11 residues. Germline CDR1 reads MNHEY; CDR2 reads SVGAGI. The V gene lost 3 bases and the J gene lost 5 bases, with 4 bases spanning the gap. The CDR3 here is CASSYMETQYF. In DNA form, the CDR3 reads TGTGCCAGCAGTTATATGGAGACCCAGTACTTC.

The gene calls are TRBV11-2 and TRBJ1-2, with D perhaps matching TRBD1 (5 bases). This CDR3 is built from 15 residues. The V gene lost 5 bases and the J gene lost 4 bases, with 17 bases spanning the gap. Germline-derived CDR1 and CDR2 are SGHAT and FQNNGV. The CDR3 DNA is TGTGCCAGCAGCCCACCAACCTCCAGGGTCTATGGCTACACCTTC. Amino acids: CASSPPTSRVYGYTF.

The chain has TRBV20-1 and TRBJ2-2, with 8 bases aligning to TRBD2. With 1 base clipped from V and 8 bases from J, the junction kept 3 bases outside the gene matches. Germline V gene lookup returns CDR1 DFQATT and CDR2 SNEGSKA (reference sequence). This CDR3 is built from 13 residues. CDR3 protein: CSARGSGVGELFF. CDR3 nucleotide sequence: TGCAGTGCTAGAGGTAGCGGGGTAGGGGAGCTGTTTTTT.

CDR3 DNA: TGTGCCAGCAGTGGAGGACTAGCGGGGGGAATAAGGACCTACGAGCAGTACTTC. It translates to CASSGGLAGGIRTYEQYF. The chain joins TRBV2 to TRBJ2-7, with 14 bases matching TRBD2. The CDR3 length is 18 residues. The germline gives CDR1 SNHLY, CDR2 FYNNEI. Trimming at V came to 4 bases and at J to 2 bases, leaving 10 bases not matched to a gene.

This clonotype was observed a handful of times. The genes are TRBV20-1 and TRBJ2-3, with 12 bases lining up with TRBD2. In germline, CDR1 is DFQATT, CDR2 SNEGSKA (reference sequence). The J segment lost 5 bases and the V segment lost 2 bases, leaving 5 bases of the junction unmatched. CDR3 length: 15 residues. CDR3 in DNA: TGCAGTGCTAGAACTAGCGGGGGGCCGAGAGATACGCAGTATTTT. Residues: CSARTSGGPRDTQYF.

Points on this clonotype: One end of the junction fails to match germline, which may point to a read error. V usage is TRBV12-3 or TRBV12-4 and J usage is TRBJ2-7; no firm D call. There are 13 residues in the CDR3. The CDR3 here is CTSSLKGINEQYF. As DNA, the CDR3 is TGTACCAGCAGTTTGAAGGGAATCAACGAGCAGTACTTC.

On this clonotype: An end of the junction does not agree with germline; a read error may underlie this. The V gene is TRBV7-9, the J gene TRBJ1-1; possible D gene TRBD1, 5 bases. Germline CDR1 and CDR2: SEHNR and FQNEAQ (reference sequence). This CDR3 is 14 amino acids long. In DNA, the CDR3 is TGCGCCAGCAGCCAAGATGACAGCAACACTGAAGCTTTCTTT. Translation gives CASSQDDSNTEAFF.

This clonotype showed up just a few times. The chain uses TRBV20-1 and TRBJ2-1; the D call may be TRBD1 or TRBD2 (5 bases each). This CDR3 has 12 residues. The germline V gene encodes CDR1 DFQATT and CDR2 SNEGSKA (reference sequence). Between the trimmed V and J ends, which lost 6 bases and 8 bases, there was a span of 14 bases. The CDR3 protein is CSAQARDDEQFF. The CDR3 DNA follows: TGCAGTGCCCAAGCCCGGGACGATGAGCAGTTCTTC.

This clonotype is judged medium-sized. V and J are TRBV20-1 and TRBJ2-2; TRBD1 might be the D (5 bases). V lost 1 base to trimming and J lost 4 bases, with 7 bases between them. The length of the CDR3 is 13 residues. The germline gives CDR1 DFQATT, CDR2 SNEGSKA (reference sequence). The CDR3 sequence: CSARGQFTGELFF. CDR3 coding DNA: TGCAGTGCTAGAGGACAGTTCACCGGGGAGCTGTTTTTT.

This clonotype occurred a few times. J is TRBJ1-1 and V is TRBV7-2, with TRBD1 matching 8 bases. In germline, CDR1 is SGHTA, CDR2 FQGNSA. V dropped 5 bases and J dropped 4; count of bases not matched to a gene: 3. The CDR3 has 13 amino acids. CDR3 residues: CASSNRGGTEAFF. The CDR3 nucleotides read TGTGCCAGCAGCAACAGGGGGGGCACTGAAGCTTTCTTT.

With regard to this clonotype: An end of the junction does not agree with germline; a read error may underlie this. The chain joins TRBV2 to TRBJ2-7, with 9 bases identical to TRBD1. The CDR3 runs 11 residues. The germline V gene encodes CDR1 SNHLY and CDR2 FYNNEI. The CDR3 DNA follows: TGTGCCAGCAGTGAAACGGGACAGGGTAGCTTC. The encoded protein is CASSETGQGSF. The whole variable domain, remainder taken from reference TRBV2 and TRBJ2-7, is EPEVTQTPSHQVTQMGQEVILRCVPISNHLYFYWYRQILGQKVEFLVSFYNNEISEKSEIFDDQFSVERPDGSNFTLKIRSTKLEDSAMYFCASSETGQGSFGPGTRLTVT.

The rearrangement uses TRBV2 and TRBJ2-5; possibly TRBD2 for D (6 bases). V gave up 6 bases and J gave up 2 bases, with 13 bases separating them. Germline CDR1 and CDR2: SNHLY and FYNNEI. This CDR3 spans 14 amino acids. CDR3 protein: CASREGFGQETQYF. The CDR3 DNA is TGTGCCAGCAGGGAGGGATTCGGTCAAGAGACCCAGTACTTC.

This rearrangement joins TRBV19 to TRBJ2-2, with D possibly being TRBD2 (6 bases). V dropped 5 bases and J dropped 12 bases, with 13 bases sitting between them. The CDR3 runs to 12 residues. Germline CDR1 and CDR2: LNHDA and SQIVND (reference sequence). CDR3 in amino acids: CASSRERQQLFF. The CDR3 DNA reads TGTGCCAGTAGTCGGGAGCGGCAGCAGCTGTTTTTT.